Listed below are T cell receptor beta chains from one sample, sequenced in a study of early T cells in non-severe SARS-CoV-2 infection. TCRdb ran MiXCR on the 5' RACE reads and lists one entry per CDR3 protein. The repertoire holds fewer than 80,000 distinct CDR3 sequences, with around 11% as singletons. The sample was whole blood, taken at baseline. The origin of the receptors is an adult who was a healthcare worker with PCR-confirmed SARS-CoV-2 infection or an uninfected control (not recorded which). The donor label of this sample is uncertain. CDR3s include the opening cysteine and the closing phenylalanine or tryptophan. A D gene is named only where the DNA matches it firmly. Size is omitted from some rows. Given values are once, few, many or a class for expanded clones.

D: TRBD2
size: .
J: TRBJ2-3
V: TRBV5-1
CDR3: CASSLGTSADTQYF
DNA: TGCGCCAGCAGCCTCGGGACTAGCGCAGATACGCAGTATTTT

D: TRBD2
size: few
J: TRBJ2-5
V: TRBV18
CDR3: CASSPSGGETQYF
DNA: TGTGCCAGCTCACCCAGCGGGGGCGAGACCCAGTACTTC

D: .
size: .
J: TRBJ1-1
V: TRBV18
CDR3: CASSPAGNTEAFF
DNA: TGTGCCAGCTCACCGGCAGGGAACACTGAAGCTTTCTTT

D: .
size: many
J: TRBJ1-5
V: TRBV5-4
CDR3: CASSLGDQPQHF
DNA: TGTGCCAGCAGCCTGGGGGATCAGCCCCAGCATTTT

D: .
size: few
J: TRBJ1-5
V: TRBV19
CDR3: CASSIGGPDQPQHF
DNA: TGTGCCAGTAGTATAGGGGGACCAGACCAGCCCCAGCATTTT

D: .
size: few
J: TRBJ1-5
V: TRBV7-2
CDR3: CASSSTIIGNQPQHF
DNA: TGTGCCAGCAGCTCCACCATAATCGGCAATCAGCCCCAGCATTTT

D: .
size: many
J: TRBJ2-1
V: TRBV24-1
CDR3: CATSGENEQFF
DNA: TGTGCCACCAGTGGGGAAAATGAGCAGTTCTTC

D: TRBD1
size: .
J: TRBJ2-1
V: TRBV2
CDR3: CASRSDPGQGSFF
DNA: TGTGCCAGCAGATCCGACCCCGGACAGGGATCCTTCTTC

D: .
size: few
J: TRBJ2-1
V: TRBV5-1
CDR3: CASSSGSNEQFF
DNA: TGCGCCAGCAGCTCCGGATCGAATGAGCAGTTCTTC

D: TRBD1
size: .
J: TRBJ1-4
V: TRBV7-8
CDR3: CASSLRDSYATNEKLFF
DNA: TGTGCCAGCAGCCTCCGGGACAGCTATGCAACTAATGAAAAACTGTTTTTT

D: .
size: few
J: TRBJ2-3
V: TRBV11-3
CDR3: CASSFSVTDTQYF
DNA: TGTGCCAGCAGCTTTTCCGTAACAGATACGCAGTATTTT

D: .
size: few
J: TRBJ2-3
V: TRBV21-1
CDR3: CASSKPLRGGSTDTQYF
DNA: TGTGCCAGCAGCAAACCCTTGAGGGGGGGAAGCACAGATACGCAGTATTTT

D: .
size: .
J: TRBJ1-4
V: TRBV19
CDR3: CASSILRGSTNEKLFF
DNA: TGTGCCAGTAGTATTCTCCGGGGTTCAACTAATGAAAAACTGTTTTTT

D: .
size: few
J: TRBJ2-3
V: TRBV6-7
CDR3: CASSYPTAFCADTQYF
DNA: TGTGCCAGCAGTTACCCAACCGCTTTTTGTGCAGATACGCAGTATTTT

D: .
size: few
J: TRBJ2-1
V: TRBV27
CDR3: CASSLSTREQFF
DNA: TGTGCCAGCAGTTTATCGACCAGGGAGCAGTTCTTC

D: .
size: few
J: TRBJ2-5
V: TRBV18
CDR3: CASSPTRGRQETQYF
DNA: TGTGCCAGCTCACCAACCAGGGGCAGGCAAGAGACCCAGTACTTC

D: TRBD2
size: many
J: TRBJ2-3
V: TRBV10-3
CDR3: CATSAGGLTASTDTQYF
DNA: TGTGCCACCTCGGCGGGGGGACTAACGGCTAGCACAGATACGCAGTATTTT

D: TRBD1
size: .
J: TRBJ2-1
V: TRBV20-1
CDR3: CSTVRQGPFNEQFF
DNA: TGCAGTACAGTAAGACAGGGGCCTTTCAATGAGCAGTTCTTC

D: TRBD1
size: .
J: TRBJ2-2
V: TRBV24-1
CDR3: CATSDPRDRGDTGELFF
DNA: TGTGCCACCAGTGATCCCCGGGACAGGGGTGACACCGGGGAGCTGTTTTTT

D: .
size: .
J: TRBJ2-1
V: TRBV4-1
CDR3: CASSQPVRGNPYNEQFF
DNA: TGCGCCAGCAGCCAACCCGTCCGGGGCAATCCCTACAATGAGCAGTTCTTC

D: .
size: many
J: TRBJ2-2
V: TRBV7-2
CDR3: CASSGSGAPPNTGELFF
DNA: TGTGCCAGCAGCGGCTCGGGGGCACCTCCGAACACCGGGGAGCTGTTTTTT

D: TRBD2
size: .
J: TRBJ2-2
V: TRBV7-2
CDR3: CASSNQPGLDTGELFF
DNA: TGTGCCAGCAGCAACCAACCGGGACTAGACACCGGGGAGCTGTTTTTT

D: TRBD2
size: few
J: TRBJ2-3
V: TRBV12-3/TRBV12-4
CDR3: CASSFKTSGGPVSTDTQYF
DNA: TGTGCCAGCAGTTTCAAGACTAGCGGGGGGCCCGTGAGCACAGATACGCAGTATTTT

D: TRBD1
size: few
J: TRBJ1-2
V: TRBV6-2/TRBV6-3
CDR3: CASNTLQGAFSYGYTF
DNA: TGTGCCAGCAATACCCTACAGGGGGCGTTCAGCTATGGCTACACCTTC

D: .
size: many
J: TRBJ1-1
V: TRBV7-2
CDR3: CASSLDFQGHNTEAFF
DNA: TGTGCCAGCAGCTTAGACTTCCAGGGACATAACACTGAAGCTTTCTTT

D: .
size: .
J: TRBJ1-3
V: TRBV4-1
CDR3: CASRLREQDSWNTIYF
DNA: TGCGCCAGCAGACTCCGGGAGCAGGACTCGTGGAACACCATATATTTT

D: .
size: .
J: TRBJ2-5
V: TRBV24-1
CDR3: CATSDPGTRFGETQYF
DNA: TGTGCCACCAGTGACCCCGGGACACGATTCGGAGAGACCCAGTACTTC

D: .
size: few
J: TRBJ2-1
V: TRBV19
CDR3: CASSIYPLATEQFF
DNA: TGTGCCAGTAGTATCTACCCTCTAGCTACTGAGCAGTTCTTC

D: .
size: .
J: TRBJ2-3
V: TRBV24-1
CDR3: CATSDWDKDQLTDTQYF
DNA: TGTGCCACCAGTGATTGGGATAAGGACCAATTGACAGATACGCAGTATTTT

D: .
size: .
J: TRBJ1-1
V: TRBV24-1
CDR3: CATSDGDGVNTEAFF
DNA: TGTGCCACCAGTGATGGGGACGGGGTAAACACTGAAGCTTTCTTT

D: .
size: few
J: TRBJ1-1
V: TRBV5-1
CDR3: CASGGLTNTEAFF
DNA: TGCGCCAGCGGGGGGCTTACGAACACTGAAGCTTTCTTT

D: .
size: few
J: TRBJ1-1
V: TRBV18
CDR3: CASSVGQPNTEAFF
DNA: TGTGCCAGCTCAGTCGGACAGCCGAACACTGAAGCTTTCTTT

D: .
size: few
J: TRBJ2-3
V: TRBV12-3/TRBV12-4
CDR3: CASSDGFAGAFPTQYF
DNA: TGTGCCAGCAGTGACGGGTTTGCGGGGGCTTTCCCTACGCAGTATTTT

D: .
size: .
J: TRBJ1-1
V: TRBV6-1
CDR3: CACWDPGEAFF
DNA: TGTGCCTGCTGGGACCCAGGTGAAGCTTTCTTT

D: .
size: .
J: TRBJ1-2
V: TRBV25-1
CDR3: CASSLGGTYELYGYTF
DNA: TGTGCCAGCAGTTTGGGAGGAACCTACGAACTCTATGGCTACACCTTC

D: .
size: .
J: TRBJ2-1
V: TRBV21-1
CDR3: CASRWTGGISYNEQFF
DNA: TGTGCCAGCCGCTGGACAGGGGGCATATCCTACAATGAGCAGTTCTTC

D: .
size: few
J: TRBJ2-3
V: TRBV2
CDR3: CASSRGRTDTQYF
DNA: TGTGCCAGCAGTCGGGGACGCACAGATACGCAGTATTTT

D: .
size: few
J: TRBJ2-3
V: TRBV7-2
CDR3: CASSSMGGPDTQYF
DNA: TGTGCCAGCAGCTCCATGGGGGGGCCGGATACGCAGTATTTT

D: .
size: few
J: TRBJ2-3
V: TRBV20-1
CDR3: CSARRQGYTDTQYF
DNA: TGCAGTGCTAGAAGGCAGGGATACACAGATACGCAGTATTTT

D: .
size: few
J: TRBJ1-5
V: TRBV6-6
CDR3: CASSYSRRDISNQPQHF
DNA: TGTGCCAGCAGTTACTCAAGACGAGACATTAGCAATCAGCCCCAGCATTTT

D: TRBD1
size: .
J: TRBJ2-3
V: TRBV6-1
CDR3: CASSEPLTGIGTDTQYF
DNA: TGTGCCAGCAGTGAACCTCTGACAGGGATTGGCACAGATACGCAGTATTTT

D: .
size: .
J: TRBJ1-2
V: TRBV30
CDR3: CAWSVGLSGNYGYTF
DNA: TGTGCCTGGAGTGTTGGCCTTAGCGGGAACTATGGCTACACCTTC

D: TRBD2
size: .
J: TRBJ2-1
V: TRBV9
CDR3: CASSPRLAGFEQFF
DNA: TGTGCCAGCAGCCCTAGACTAGCGGGGTTTGAGCAGTTCTTC

D: .
size: few
J: TRBJ1-6
V: TRBV14
CDR3: CASSQVQGPNSPLHF
DNA: TGTGCCAGCAGCCAAGTCCAGGGCCCCAATTCACCCCTCCACTTT

D: TRBD1
size: few
J: TRBJ1-3
V: TRBV7-2
CDR3: CASSRLGTGSFSSGNTIYF
DNA: TGTGCCAGCAGTCGCTTGGGGACAGGGAGTTTTTCCTCTGGAAACACCATATATTTT

D: TRBD2
size: .
J: TRBJ2-1
V: TRBV4-2
CDR3: CASSQVGGAAVEFF
DNA: TGTGCCAGCAGCCAAGTCGGGGGGGCCGCTGTAGAGTTCTTC